The 21 T cell receptor beta chains in this list originate from one sample, sequenced in a study of neurological immune-mediated disorders. TCRdb re-called the 5' RACE reads through MiXCR, storing one row per CDR3 protein. The data contain about 58,000 distinct CDR3 sequences, roughly 3.5% of them singletons. Sequencing was carried out using PBMCs. Receptors originate from a woman between 55 and 75 years old with multiple sclerosis.

This clonotype occurred many times. The rearrangement links TRBV28 to TRBJ1-1; possible D gene TRBD1, 5 bases. V lost 5 bases to trimming and J lost 4 bases, with 17 bases between them. CDR1 and CDR2 from the germline V gene are MDHEN and SYDVKM. CDR3 size: 15 residues. The CDR3 sequence: CASSPPRDVGTEAFF. The CDR3 DNA reads TGTGCCAGCAGTCCGCCGCGGGACGTGGGCACTGAAGCTTTCTTT.

This clonotype was counted many times. The chain joins TRBV12-3 or TRBV12-4 to TRBJ2-3; tentatively, D is TRBD1 or TRBD2 (5 bases each). V lost 0 bases, J lost 1 base, and 5 bases lay in between. The CDR3 covers 14 residues. CDR3 loop: CASSLAGGTDTQYF. CDR3 sequence (DNA): TGTGCCAGCAGTTTAGCGGGGGGCACAGATACGCAGTATTTT.

There are many counts of this clonotype. J is TRBJ1-2 and V is TRBV5-1; D possibly corresponds to TRBD1 (6 bases). This CDR3 comprises 15 residues. The ends were cut back, 4 bases at V and 4 bases at J, with 17 bases in the middle. Germline V lookup: CDR1 SGHRS, CDR2 YFSETQ. DNA for the CDR3: TGCGCCAGCAGCCCGGATGGACAGACGTCCTATGGCTACACCTTC. The encoded protein is CASSPDGQTSYGYTF.

This clonotype occurred many times. V gene TRBV5-6 combines with J gene TRBJ2-3; perhaps TRBD2 as D (6 bases). The germline V gene has CDR1 SGHDT and CDR2 YYEEEE. The CDR3 consists of 14 residues. Trimming stripped 4 bases from V and 0 bases from J, with 9 bases between. This chain's CDR3 is CASSLALSTDTQYF. CDR3 bases: TGTGCCAGCAGCCTAGCGCTGAGCACAGATACGCAGTATTTT.

This clonotype was detected many times. The chain carries TRBV7-2 and TRBJ2-1, with 12 bases identical to TRBD2. Germline values: CDR1 SGHTA, CDR2 FQGNSA. V trimming: 7 bases; J trimming: 8 bases; junction bases outside the gene matches: 9. The CDR3 covers 15 residues. The CDR3 reads CASILASGGAHEQFF. In DNA, the CDR3 is TGTGCCAGCATCCTCGCTAGCGGGGGGGCGCATGAGCAGTTCTTC.

The rearrangement uses TRBV3-1 and TRBJ2-1; 7 bases align to TRBD2. The germline V gene encodes CDR1 LGHDT and CDR2 YNNKEL (reference sequence). The CDR3 runs 15 residues. Germline trimming cut 1 base from V and 6 bases from J; bases unmatched to any gene: 6. The CDR3 protein is CASSQAGGWGNEQFF. For the CDR3, the DNA is TGTGCCAGCAGCCAAGCGGGAGGTTGGGGCAATGAGCAGTTCTTC.

This clonotype was observed at least ten times. The chain has TRBV3-1 and TRBJ2-1, with D unclear. Trimming took 4 bases from V and 4 from J, leaving 23 bases between them. The CDR3 length is 18 residues. In germline, CDR1 is LGHDT, CDR2 YNNKEL (reference sequence). This CDR3 is CASSPSHPGRSTYNEQFF. The CDR3 DNA reads TGTGCCAGCAGCCCAAGTCATCCCGGGCGCAGTACTTACAATGAGCAGTTCTTC.

This clonotype was seen at least ten times. The rearrangement uses TRBV3-1 and TRBJ1-4, with D hard to call. Per the germline V gene, CDR1 is LGHDT and CDR2 is YNNKEL (reference sequence). The CDR3 consists of 12 residues. Trimming took off 3 bases at V and 2 bases at J, with 1 base between the two ends. The CDR3 DNA reads as TGTGCCAGCAGCCAGACTAATGAAAAACTGTTTTTT. This codes for CASSQTNEKLFF.

This clonotype was seen many times. V usage is TRBV12-3 or TRBV12-4 and J usage is TRBJ2-5; tentatively, D is TRBD2 (6 bases). V was shortened by 1 base and J by 2 bases, with 14 bases between the two germline ends. This CDR3 is 16 amino acids long. DNA for the CDR3: TGTGCCAGCAGTTTAGGGGGGACTCTCGGGCAAGAGACCCAGTACTTC. Residues: CASSLGGTLGQETQYF.

There are many counts of this clonotype. The V gene is TRBV20-1, the J gene TRBJ2-3; 16 bases are a match to TRBD2. The ends lost 3 bases at V and 6 bases at J; junction bases unmatched: 6. The CDR3 contains 16 residues. Germline V gene lookup returns CDR1 DFQATT and CDR2 SNEGSKA (reference sequence). The CDR3: CSARWGLAGGPDTQYF. Here the CDR3 DNA reads TGCAGTGCTAGGTGGGGACTAGCGGGAGGGCCGGATACGCAGTATTTT.

This clonotype was observed at least ten times. A junction boundary mismatches the germline segment, possibly from a read error. This chain connects TRBV4-2 to TRBJ2-1; D is undetermined. Germline CDR1 reads LGHNA; CDR2 reads YNFKEQ. The CDR3 extends over 15 amino acids. In nucleotides, the CDR3 is TGTGCCAGCAGCGAAGACCCCAGCTCCTACAATGAGCAGTTCTTC. Translation: CASSEDPSSYNEQFF.

This clonotype was counted at least ten times. The CDR3 DNA follows: TGTGCCAGCACCAGGGGTGCGTTGGGTACGCAGTATTTT. Translated, it gives CASTRGALGTQYF. V gene TRBV7-2 combines with J gene TRBJ2-3; weak D call: TRBD1 (6 bases). The CDR3 sequence is 13 residues long. Germline CDR1 is SGHTA and CDR2 is FQGNSA. V was cut by 7 bases and J by 8 bases, with 16 bases left in between.

This clonotype was counted ten times or more. This chain joins TRBV12-3 or TRBV12-4 and TRBJ1-6; no clear D. V lost 2 bases, J lost 6 bases, and 11 bases lay in between. The CDR3 extends over 15 amino acids. The CDR3 region is CASSLNGNSNSPLHF. For the CDR3, the DNA is TGTGCCAGCAGTTTAAACGGGAATAGTAATTCACCCCTCCACTTT.

This clonotype was observed many times. The chain combines TRBV5-1 with TRBJ2-3; D unclear. This CDR3 is built from 14 residues. V shed 0 bases and J shed 4 bases, with 9 bases lying between them. CDR1 is SGHRS, CDR2 YFSETQ, per germline. This chain's CDR3 is CASSLDFSADTQYF. As DNA, the CDR3 is TGCGCCAGCAGCTTGGATTTTTCCGCAGATACGCAGTATTTT.

This clonotype came up a few times. The gene calls are TRBV20-1 and TRBJ1-2; 8 positions match TRBD1. The CDR3 length is 16 residues. CDR1 and CDR2 from the germline V gene are DFQATT and SNEGSKA (reference sequence). J lost 4 bases, V lost 5 bases, and 15 bases had no gene match. CDR3 residues: CSAFSTGDPFLYGYTF. CDR3 DNA sequence: TGCAGTGCTTTTTCGACAGGGGACCCCTTTCTCTATGGCTACACCTTC.

CDR3 sequence: CSVARGFF. CDR3 DNA sequence: TGCAGTGTCGCCAGGGGATTCTTC. This sequence joins TRBV20-1 and TRBJ2-1; maybe TRBD1 (6 bases). V gave up 7 bases and J gave up 16 bases, with 11 bases separating them. The germline V gene has CDR1 DFQATT and CDR2 SNEGSKA (reference sequence). CDR3 length: 8 residues.

This clonotype was seen many times. This chain joins TRBV29-1 and TRBJ2-5; D may be TRBD2 (6 bases). The ends were cut back, 4 bases at V and 4 bases at J, with 10 bases in the middle. This CDR3 contains 12 residues. Looked up from germline, CDR1 is SQVTM and CDR2 is ANQGSEA. CDR3 region: CSVVKGGETQYF. Written as DNA, the CDR3 is TGCAGCGTTGTCAAGGGAGGAGAGACCCAGTACTTC.

This clonotype was counted many times. The V call is TRBV20-1, the J call TRBJ1-5; 8 positions match TRBD1. This CDR3 comprises 13 residues. CDR1 and CDR2 from the germline V gene are DFQATT and SNEGSKA (reference sequence). V trimming: 5 bases; J trimming: 2 bases; junction bases outside the gene matches: 2. In DNA form, the CDR3 reads TGCAGTGCTCAGACAGGGGGCAATCAGCCCCAGCATTTT. Translating it yields CSAQTGGNQPQHF.

This clonotype was recorded many times. The V and J genes are TRBV5-1 and TRBJ2-7; D gene unclear. The CDR3 spans 11 residues. Trimming removed 3 bases from V and 0 bases from J, with 1 base in between. Germline CDR1 reads SGHRS; CDR2 reads YFSETQ. In DNA form, the CDR3 reads TGCGCCAGCAGCTCCTCCTACGAGCAGTACTTC. Amino acid sequence: CASSSSYEQYF.

This clonotype came up many times. V and J are TRBV7-8 and TRBJ2-5; maybe TRBD2 (8 bases). This CDR3 is 16 amino acids long. Trimming removed 6 bases at V and 2 bases at J, with 19 bases between. The germline V gene encodes CDR1 SGHVS and CDR2 FQNEAQ. The CDR3, as DNA: TGTGCCAGCAGTTCCCCGGGGGGGACAGCACAAGAGACCCAGTACTTC. It specifies CASSSPGGTAQETQYF. The full variable domain, with the rest looked up from reference TRBV7-8 and TRBJ2-5, is GAGVSQSPRYKVAKRGQDVALRCDPISGHVSLFWYQQALGQGPEFLTYFQNEAQLDKSGLPSDRFFAERPEGSVSTLKIQRTQQEDSAVYLCASSSPGGTAQETQYFGPGTRLLVL.

V usage is TRBV7-8 and J usage is TRBJ2-1; D is perhaps TRBD1 (5 bases). The DNA matches TRBJ2-7 better at its end, which makes the J call doubtful. The V gene's germline CDR1 is SGHVS and CDR2 FQNEAQ. The CDR3 loop spans 17 amino acids. The CDR3 bases are TGTGCCAGCAGCTTAAATCTTAATCAGGGCGTCCCCTACGAGCAGTACTTC. Protein sequence: CASSLNLNQGVPYEQYF.